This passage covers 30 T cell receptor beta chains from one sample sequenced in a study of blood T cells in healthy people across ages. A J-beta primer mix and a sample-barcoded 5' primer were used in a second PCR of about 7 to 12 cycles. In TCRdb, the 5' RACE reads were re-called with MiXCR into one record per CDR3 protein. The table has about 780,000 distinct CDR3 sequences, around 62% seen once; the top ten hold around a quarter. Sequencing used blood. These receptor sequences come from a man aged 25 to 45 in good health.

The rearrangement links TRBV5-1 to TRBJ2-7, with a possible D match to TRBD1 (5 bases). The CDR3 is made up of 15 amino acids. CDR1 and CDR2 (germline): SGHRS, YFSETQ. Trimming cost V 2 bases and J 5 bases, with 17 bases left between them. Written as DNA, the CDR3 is TGCGCCAGCAGCTTATGGCCGGATGGGGCCGACGAGCAGTACTTC. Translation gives CASSLWPDGADEQYF.

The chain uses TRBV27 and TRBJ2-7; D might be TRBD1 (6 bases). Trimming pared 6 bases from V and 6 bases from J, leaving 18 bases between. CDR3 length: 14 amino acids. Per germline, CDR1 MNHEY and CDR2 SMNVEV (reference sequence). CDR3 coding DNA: TGTGCCAGCAGACATAACAGGGAGTCCCCCGAGCAGTACTTC. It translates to CASRHNRESPEQYF.

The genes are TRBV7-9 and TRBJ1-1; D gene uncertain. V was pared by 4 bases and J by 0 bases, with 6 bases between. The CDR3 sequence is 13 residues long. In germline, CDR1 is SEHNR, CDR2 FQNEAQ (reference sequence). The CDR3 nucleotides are TGTGCCAGCAGCTCCGAGGTGAACACTGAAGCTTTCTTT. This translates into CASSSEVNTEAFF.

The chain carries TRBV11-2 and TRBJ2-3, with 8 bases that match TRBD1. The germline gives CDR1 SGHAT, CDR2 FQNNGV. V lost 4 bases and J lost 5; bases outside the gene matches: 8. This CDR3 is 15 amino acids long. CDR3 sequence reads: CASSSGQGIGDTQYF. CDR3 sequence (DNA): TGTGCCAGCAGCTCCGGACAGGGAATTGGAGATACGCAGTATTTT.

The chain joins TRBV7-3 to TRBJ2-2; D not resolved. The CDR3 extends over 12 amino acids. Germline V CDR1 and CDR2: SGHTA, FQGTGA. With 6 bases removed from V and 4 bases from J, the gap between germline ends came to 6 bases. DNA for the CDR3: TGTGCCAGCAGGATAGGCACCGGGGAGCTGTTTTTT. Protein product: CASRIGTGELFF. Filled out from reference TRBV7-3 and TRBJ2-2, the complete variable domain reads GAGVSQTPSNKVTEKGKYVELRCDPISGHTALYWYRQSLGQGPEFLIYFQGTGAADDSGLPNDRFFAVRPEGSVSTLKIQRTERGDSAVYLCASRIGTGELFFGEGSRLTVL.

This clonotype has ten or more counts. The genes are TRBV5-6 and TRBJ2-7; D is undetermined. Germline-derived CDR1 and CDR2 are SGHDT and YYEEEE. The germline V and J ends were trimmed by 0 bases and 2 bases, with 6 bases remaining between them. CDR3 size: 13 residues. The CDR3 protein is CASSLAQTYEQYF. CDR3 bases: TGTGCCAGCAGCTTGGCCCAGACCTACGAGCAGTACTTC.

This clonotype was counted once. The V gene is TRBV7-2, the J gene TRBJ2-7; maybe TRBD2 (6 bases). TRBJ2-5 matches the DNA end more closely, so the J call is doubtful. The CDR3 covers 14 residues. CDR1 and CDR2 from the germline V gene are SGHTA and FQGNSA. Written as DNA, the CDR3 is TGTGCCAGCAGAAAAACCCTGGGGGGAGAGACCCAGTACTTC. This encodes CASRKTLGGETQYF.

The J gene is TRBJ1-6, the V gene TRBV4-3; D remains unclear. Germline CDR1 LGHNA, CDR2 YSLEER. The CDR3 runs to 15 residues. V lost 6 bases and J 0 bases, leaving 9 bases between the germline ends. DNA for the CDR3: TGCGCCAGCAGGAAAGAGGGCTCCTATAATTCACCCCTCCACTTT. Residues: CASRKEGSYNSPLHF.

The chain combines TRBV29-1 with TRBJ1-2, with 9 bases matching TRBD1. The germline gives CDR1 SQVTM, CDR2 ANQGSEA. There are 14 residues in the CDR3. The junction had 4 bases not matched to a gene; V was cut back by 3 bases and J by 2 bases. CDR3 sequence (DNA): TGCAGCGTTGATGGGACAGGGCGAAACTATGGCTACACCTTC. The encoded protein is CSVDGTGRNYGYTF.

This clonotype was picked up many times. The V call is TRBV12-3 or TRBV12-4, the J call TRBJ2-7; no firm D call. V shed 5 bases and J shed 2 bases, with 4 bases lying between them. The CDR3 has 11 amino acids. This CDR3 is CASSTAYEQYF. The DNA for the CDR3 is TGTGCCAGCAGTACAGCCTACGAGCAGTACTTC.

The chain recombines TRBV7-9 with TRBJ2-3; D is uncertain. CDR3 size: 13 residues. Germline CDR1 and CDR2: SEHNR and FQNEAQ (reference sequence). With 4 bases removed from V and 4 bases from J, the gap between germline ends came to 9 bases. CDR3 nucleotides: TGTGCCAGCAGCTCCGAGCCGTCAGATACGCAGTATTTT. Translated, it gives CASSSEPSDTQYF.

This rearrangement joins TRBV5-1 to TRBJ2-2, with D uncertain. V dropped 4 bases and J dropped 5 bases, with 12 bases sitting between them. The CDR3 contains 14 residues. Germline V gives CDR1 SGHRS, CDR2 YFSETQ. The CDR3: CASSLGERTGELFF. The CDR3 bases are TGCGCCAGCAGCCTGGGCGAGCGAACCGGGGAGCTGTTTTTT.

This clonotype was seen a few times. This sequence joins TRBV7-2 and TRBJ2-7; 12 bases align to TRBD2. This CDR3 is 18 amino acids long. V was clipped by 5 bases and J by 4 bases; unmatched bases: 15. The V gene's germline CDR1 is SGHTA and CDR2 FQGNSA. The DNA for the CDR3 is TGTGCCAGCAGCCGGCCTCGGTCCCCTAGCGGGGGGGCTTACGAGCAGTACTTC. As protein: CASSRPRSPSGGAYEQYF.

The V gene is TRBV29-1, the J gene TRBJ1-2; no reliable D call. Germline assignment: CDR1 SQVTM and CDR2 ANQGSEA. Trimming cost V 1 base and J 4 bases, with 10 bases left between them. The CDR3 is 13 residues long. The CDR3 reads CSVEGGDTYGYTF. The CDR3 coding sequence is TGCAGCGTTGAAGGCGGGGATACCTATGGCTACACCTTC.

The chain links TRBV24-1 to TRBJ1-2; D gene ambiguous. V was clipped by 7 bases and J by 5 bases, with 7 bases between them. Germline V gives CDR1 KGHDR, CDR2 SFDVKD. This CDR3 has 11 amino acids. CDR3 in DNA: TGTGCCACCAGGGTAGGGTATGGCTACACCTTC. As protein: CATRVGYGYTF.

The CDR3 nucleotides are TGTGCCAGCAGCCAAGTCAGGGGAAGCTCCTACAATGAGCAGTACTTC. Translating gives CASSQVRGSSYNEQYF. V gene TRBV14 combines with J gene TRBJ2-1, with D tentatively TRBD1 (6 bases). The J call is doubtful: the DNA matches TRBJ2-7 better. The germline V gene encodes CDR1 SGHDN and CDR2 FVKESK. This CDR3 contains 16 residues.

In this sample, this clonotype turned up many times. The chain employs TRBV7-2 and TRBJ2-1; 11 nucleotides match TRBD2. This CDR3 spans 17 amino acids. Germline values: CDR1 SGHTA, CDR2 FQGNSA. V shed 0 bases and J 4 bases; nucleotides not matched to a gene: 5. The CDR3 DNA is TGTGCCAGCAGCTTAGCGCCTAGCGGGGGGCCTTACAATGAGCAGTTCTTC. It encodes CASSLAPSGGPYNEQFF.

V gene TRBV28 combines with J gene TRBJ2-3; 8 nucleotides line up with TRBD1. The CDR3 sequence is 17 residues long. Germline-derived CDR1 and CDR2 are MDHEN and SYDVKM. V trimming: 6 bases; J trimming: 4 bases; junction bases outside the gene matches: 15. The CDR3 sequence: CASRPRTGPPFADTQYF. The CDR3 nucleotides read TGTGCCAGCAGGCCACGGACAGGGCCGCCTTTTGCAGATACGCAGTATTTT.

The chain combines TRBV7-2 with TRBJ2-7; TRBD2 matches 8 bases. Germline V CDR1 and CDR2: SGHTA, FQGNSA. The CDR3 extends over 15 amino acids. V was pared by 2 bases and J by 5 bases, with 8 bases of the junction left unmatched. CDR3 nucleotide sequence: TGTGCCAGCAGCTTATCGGCTAGCGGGTCCCACGAGCAGTACTTC. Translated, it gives CASSLSASGSHEQYF. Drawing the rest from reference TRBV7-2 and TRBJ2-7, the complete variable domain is GAGVSQSPSNKVTEKGKDVELRCDPISGHTALYWYRQSLGQGLEFLIYFQGNSAPDKSGLPSDRFSAERTGGSVSTLTIQRTQQEDSAVYLCASSLSASGSHEQYFGPGTRLTVT.

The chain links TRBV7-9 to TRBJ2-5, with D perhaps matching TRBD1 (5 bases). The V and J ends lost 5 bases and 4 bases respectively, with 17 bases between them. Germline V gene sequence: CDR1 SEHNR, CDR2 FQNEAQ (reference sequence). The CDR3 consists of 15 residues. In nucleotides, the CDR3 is TGTGCCAGCAGCGACGAACAGGCGGAAGGAGAGACCCAGTACTTC. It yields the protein CASSDEQAEGETQYF. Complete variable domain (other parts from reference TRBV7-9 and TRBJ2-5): DTGVSQNPRHKITKRGQNVTFRCDPISEHNRLYWYRQTLGQGPEFLTYFQNEAQLEKSRLLSDRFSAERPKGSFSTLEIQRTEQGDSAMYLCASSDEQAEGETQYFGPGTRLLVL.

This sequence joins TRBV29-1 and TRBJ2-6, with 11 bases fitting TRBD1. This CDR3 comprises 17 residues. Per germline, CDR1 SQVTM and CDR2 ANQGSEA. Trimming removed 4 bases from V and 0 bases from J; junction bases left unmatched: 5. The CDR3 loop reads CSVVGTGGFSGANVLTF. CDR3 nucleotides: TGCAGCGTTGTTGGGACAGGGGGTTTCTCTGGGGCCAACGTCCTGACTTTC.

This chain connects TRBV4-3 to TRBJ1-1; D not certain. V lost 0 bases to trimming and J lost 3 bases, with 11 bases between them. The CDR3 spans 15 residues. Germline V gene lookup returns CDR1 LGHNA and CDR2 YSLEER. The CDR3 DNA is TGCGCCAGCAGCCAAGATAGGGTCCTGGACACTGAAGCTTTCTTT. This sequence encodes CASSQDRVLDTEAFF.

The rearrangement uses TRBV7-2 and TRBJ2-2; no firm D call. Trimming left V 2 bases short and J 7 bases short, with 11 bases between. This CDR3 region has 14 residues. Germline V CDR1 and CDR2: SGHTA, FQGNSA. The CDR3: CASSLQPRDGELFF. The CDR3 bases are TGTGCCAGCAGCTTACAACCTAGGGACGGGGAGCTGTTTTTT.

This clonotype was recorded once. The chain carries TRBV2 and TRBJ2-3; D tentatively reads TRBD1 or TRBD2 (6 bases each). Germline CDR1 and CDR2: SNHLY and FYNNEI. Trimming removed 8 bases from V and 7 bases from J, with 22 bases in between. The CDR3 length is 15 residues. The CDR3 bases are TGTGCCAGCCGTCCCGGGGGCCGGGTGCGGAATACGCAGTATTTT. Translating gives CASRPGGRVRNTQYF.

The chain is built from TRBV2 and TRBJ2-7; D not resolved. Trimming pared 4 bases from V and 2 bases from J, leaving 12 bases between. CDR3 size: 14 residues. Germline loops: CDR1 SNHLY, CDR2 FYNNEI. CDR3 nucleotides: TGTGCCAGCAGTGGCACAAGCTGGACCTACGAGCAGTACTTC. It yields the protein CASSGTSWTYEQYF.

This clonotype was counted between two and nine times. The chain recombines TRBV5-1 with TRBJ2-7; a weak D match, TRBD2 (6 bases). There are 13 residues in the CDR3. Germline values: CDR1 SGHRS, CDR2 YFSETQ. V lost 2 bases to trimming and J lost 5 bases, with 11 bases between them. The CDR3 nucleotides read TGCGCCAGCAGCTTTGGAGGGTCCGACGAGCAGTACTTC. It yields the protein CASSFGGSDEQYF.

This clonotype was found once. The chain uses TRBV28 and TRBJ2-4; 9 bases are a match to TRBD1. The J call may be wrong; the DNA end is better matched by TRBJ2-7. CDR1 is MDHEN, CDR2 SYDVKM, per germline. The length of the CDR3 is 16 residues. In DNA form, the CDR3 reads TGTGCCAGCAGTCCCCCGACAGGGGGATCTCTCTACGAGCAGTACTTC. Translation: CASSPPTGGSLYEQYF.

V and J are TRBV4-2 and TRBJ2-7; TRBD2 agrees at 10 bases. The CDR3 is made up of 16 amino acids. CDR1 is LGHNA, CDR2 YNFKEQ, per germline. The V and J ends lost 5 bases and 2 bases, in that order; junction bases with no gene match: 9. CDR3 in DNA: TGTGCCAGCAGCTCACAACTAGCGGGGTTCGCCTACGAGCAGTACTTC. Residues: CASSSQLAGFAYEQYF.

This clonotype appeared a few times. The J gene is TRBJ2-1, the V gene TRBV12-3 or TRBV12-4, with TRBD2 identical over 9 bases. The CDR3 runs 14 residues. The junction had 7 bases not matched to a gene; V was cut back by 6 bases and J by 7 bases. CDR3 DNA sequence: TGTGCCAGCAGGGGTAGCGGGGGCTTTAATGAGCAGTTCTTC. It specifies CASRGSGGFNEQFF.

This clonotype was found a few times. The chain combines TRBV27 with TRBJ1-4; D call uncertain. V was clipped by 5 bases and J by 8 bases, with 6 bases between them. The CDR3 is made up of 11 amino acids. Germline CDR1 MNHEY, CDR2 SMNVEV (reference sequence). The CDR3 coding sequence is TGTGCCAGCAGTGAGGGAGAAAAACTGTTTTTT. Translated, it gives CASSEGEKLFF.